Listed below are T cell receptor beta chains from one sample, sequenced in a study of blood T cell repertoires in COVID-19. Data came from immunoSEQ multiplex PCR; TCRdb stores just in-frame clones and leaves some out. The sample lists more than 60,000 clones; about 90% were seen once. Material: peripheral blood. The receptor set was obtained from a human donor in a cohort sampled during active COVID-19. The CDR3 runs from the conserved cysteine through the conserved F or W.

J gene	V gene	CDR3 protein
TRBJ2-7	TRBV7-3	CASSPNQGADYEQYF
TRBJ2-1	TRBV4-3	CASSPGLAGGPVNFNEQFF
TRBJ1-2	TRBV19	CASSPRGTHPGFRNYGYTF
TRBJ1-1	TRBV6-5	CASSYWEGSNTEAFF
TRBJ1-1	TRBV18	CASSPDARNTEAFF
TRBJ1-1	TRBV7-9	CASSLRTAREAFF
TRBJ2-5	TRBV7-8	CASSPGGTGIPQETQYF
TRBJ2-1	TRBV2	CASSELAGGYNEQFF
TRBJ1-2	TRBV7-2	CASSLNSGQGASGYTF
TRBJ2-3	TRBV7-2	CASSLVLAGEGDTQYF
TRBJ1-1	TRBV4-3	CASSQLQDMNTEAFF
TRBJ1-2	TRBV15	CATSSNSPGYGYTF
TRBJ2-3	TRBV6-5	CASSKLAGEDTQYF
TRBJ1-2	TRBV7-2	CASSFGGQGGGYTF
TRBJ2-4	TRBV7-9	CASSPRIPGHPFENIQYF
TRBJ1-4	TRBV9	CASSAGTGNEKLFF
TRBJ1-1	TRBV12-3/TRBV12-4	CASSLTGDTEAFF
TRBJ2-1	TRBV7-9	CASSLVEGLLLSYNEQFF
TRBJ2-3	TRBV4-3	CASSQEQVDTQYF
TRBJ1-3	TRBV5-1	CASSPGTASGNTIYF
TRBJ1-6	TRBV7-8	CASSLPAGIKSPLHF
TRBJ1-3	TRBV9	CASSVATGNSGNTIYF
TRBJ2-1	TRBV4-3	CASSQDRFGSNEQFF
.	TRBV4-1	CASSQYDRDLYEQYF
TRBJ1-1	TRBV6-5	CASRTDSGTEAFF
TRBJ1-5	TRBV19	CASILTGSNQPQHF
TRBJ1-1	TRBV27	CASRWGRGNTEAFF
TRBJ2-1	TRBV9	CASSLQLEGSGGSEQFF
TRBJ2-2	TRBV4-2	CASSQAGRIAGSGELFF
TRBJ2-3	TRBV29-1	CSVESMGQGWDTQYF
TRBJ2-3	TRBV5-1	CASNLQGRGLTDTQYF
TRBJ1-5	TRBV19	CASSIEQGNQPQHF
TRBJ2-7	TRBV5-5	CASSLGQGDYEQYF
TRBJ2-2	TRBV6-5	CASSGGVTGELFF
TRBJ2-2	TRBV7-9	CASSSAVGLAGPNTGELFF
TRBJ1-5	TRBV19	CASSREVEPQHF
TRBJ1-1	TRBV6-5	CASSSTGSTEAFF
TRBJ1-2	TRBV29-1	CSVEPGYGYTF
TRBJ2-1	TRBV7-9	CASSSLLAGGHNEQFF
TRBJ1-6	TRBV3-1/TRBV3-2	CASSQVRGLSPLHF
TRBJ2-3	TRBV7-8	CASSPDRGTTDTQYF
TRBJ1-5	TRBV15	CATSRDYTANQPQHF
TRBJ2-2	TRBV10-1	CASSEDSAGELFF
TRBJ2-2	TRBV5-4	CASSLAGTGVAGELFF
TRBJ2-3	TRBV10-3	CAISASGAFTDTQYF
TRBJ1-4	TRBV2	CASSSRQTSNEKLFF
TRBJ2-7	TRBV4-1	CASSRNPTGDYEQYF
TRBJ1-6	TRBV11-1	CASTQGQGSNSPLHF
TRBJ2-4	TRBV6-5	CASSRGTGYKNIQYF
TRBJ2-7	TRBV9	CAITPGQGTGHPYEQYF
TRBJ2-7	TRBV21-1	CASSIPRQGAYEQYF
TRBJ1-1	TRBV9	CASSGQGAMNTEAFF
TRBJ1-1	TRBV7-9	CASNPAGQAFF
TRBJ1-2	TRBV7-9	CASSLDARGGGYTF
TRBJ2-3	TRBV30	CAWSVRRLDTQYF
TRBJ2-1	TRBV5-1	CASSQRTGENIHNEQFF
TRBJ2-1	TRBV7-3	CASSLSQGGYNEQFF